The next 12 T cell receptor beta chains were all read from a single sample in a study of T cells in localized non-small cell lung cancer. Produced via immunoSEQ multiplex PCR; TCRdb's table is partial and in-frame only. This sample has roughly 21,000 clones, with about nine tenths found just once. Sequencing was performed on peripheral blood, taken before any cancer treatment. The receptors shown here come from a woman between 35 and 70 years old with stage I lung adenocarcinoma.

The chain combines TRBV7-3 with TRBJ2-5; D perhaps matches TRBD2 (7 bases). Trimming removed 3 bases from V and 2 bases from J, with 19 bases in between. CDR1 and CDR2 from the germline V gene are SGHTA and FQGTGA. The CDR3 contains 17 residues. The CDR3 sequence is CASSLRPGAGDQETQYF. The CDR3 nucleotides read TGTGCCAGCAGCTTGCGCCCAGGGGCGGGAGATCAAGAGACCCAGTACTTC.

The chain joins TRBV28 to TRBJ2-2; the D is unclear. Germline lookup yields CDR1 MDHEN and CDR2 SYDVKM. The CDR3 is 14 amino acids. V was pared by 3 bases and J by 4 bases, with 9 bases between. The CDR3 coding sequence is TGTGCCAGCAGTTTGGAAAGTAGCACCGGGGAGCTGTTTTTT. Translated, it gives CASSLESSTGELFF. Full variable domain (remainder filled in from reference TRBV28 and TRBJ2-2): DVKVTQSSRYLVKRTGEKVFLECVQDMDHENMFWYRQDPGLGLRLIYFSYDVKMKEKGDIPEGYSVSREKKERFSLILESASTNQTSMYLCASSLESSTGELFFGEGSRLTVL.

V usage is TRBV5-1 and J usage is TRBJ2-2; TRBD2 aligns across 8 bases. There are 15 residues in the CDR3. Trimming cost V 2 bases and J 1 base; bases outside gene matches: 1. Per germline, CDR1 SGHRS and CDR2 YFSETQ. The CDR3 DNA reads TGCGCCAGCAGCTTTCTAGCGGGGAACACCGGGGAGCTGTTTTTT. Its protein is CASSFLAGNTGELFF.

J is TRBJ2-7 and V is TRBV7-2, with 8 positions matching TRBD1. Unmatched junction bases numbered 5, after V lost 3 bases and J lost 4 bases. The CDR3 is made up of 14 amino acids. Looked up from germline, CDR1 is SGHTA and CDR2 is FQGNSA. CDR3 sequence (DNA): TGTGCCAGCAGCTTTGCTCAGGGGGCTTACGAGCAGTACTTC. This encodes CASSFAQGAYEQYF.

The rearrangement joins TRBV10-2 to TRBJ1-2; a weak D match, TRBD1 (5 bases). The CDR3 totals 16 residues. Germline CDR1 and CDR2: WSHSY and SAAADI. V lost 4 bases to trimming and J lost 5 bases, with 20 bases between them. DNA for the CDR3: TGCGCCAGCAGTGGGGTCGGGACGGGACCGCGTTATGGCTACACCTTC. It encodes CASSGVGTGPRYGYTF.

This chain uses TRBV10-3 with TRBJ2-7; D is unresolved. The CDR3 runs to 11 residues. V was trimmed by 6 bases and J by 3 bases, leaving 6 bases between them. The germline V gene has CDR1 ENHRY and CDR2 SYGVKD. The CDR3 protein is CAISHGYEQYF. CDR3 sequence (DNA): TGTGCCATCAGCCATGGCTACGAGCAGTACTTC.

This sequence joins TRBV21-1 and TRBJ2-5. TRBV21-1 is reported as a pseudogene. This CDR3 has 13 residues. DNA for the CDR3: TGTGCCAGCAGCAATGCCCTCCCGGAGACCCAGTACTTC. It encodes CASSNALPETQYF.

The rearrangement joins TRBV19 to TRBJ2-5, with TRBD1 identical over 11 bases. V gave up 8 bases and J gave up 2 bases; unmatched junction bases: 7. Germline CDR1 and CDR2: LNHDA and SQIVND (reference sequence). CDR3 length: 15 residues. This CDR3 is CASGGTGGFQETQYF. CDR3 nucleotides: TGTGCCAGTGGAGGGACAGGGGGATTTCAAGAGACCCAGTACTTC.

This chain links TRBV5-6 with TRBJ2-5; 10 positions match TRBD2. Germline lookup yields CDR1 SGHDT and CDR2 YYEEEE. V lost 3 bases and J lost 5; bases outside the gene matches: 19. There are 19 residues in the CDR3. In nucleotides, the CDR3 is TGTGCCAGCAGCTCCTTGTTCCTCGAGCGGGAGGGCTTTTTGGAGACCCAGTACTTC. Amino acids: CASSSLFLEREGFLETQYF.

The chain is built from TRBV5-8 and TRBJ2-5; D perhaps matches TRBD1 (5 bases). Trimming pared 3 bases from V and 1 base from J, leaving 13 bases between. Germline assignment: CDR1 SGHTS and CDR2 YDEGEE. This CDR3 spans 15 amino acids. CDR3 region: CASSSFKGFQETQYF. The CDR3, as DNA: TGTGCCAGCAGCTCGTTCAAGGGGTTCCAAGAGACCCAGTACTTC.

CDR3 in amino acids: CASSGGTGDPYEQYF. The CDR3 DNA is TGCGCCAGCAGTGGCGGGACAGGGGACCCCTACGAGCAGTACTTC. The chain is built from TRBV10-1 and TRBJ2-7; 10 bases fit TRBD1. Germline trimming cut 4 bases from V and 2 bases from J; bases unmatched to any gene: 5. The CDR3 is made up of 15 amino acids. The germline CDR1 and CDR2 sequences are WNHNN and SYGVQD (reference sequence).

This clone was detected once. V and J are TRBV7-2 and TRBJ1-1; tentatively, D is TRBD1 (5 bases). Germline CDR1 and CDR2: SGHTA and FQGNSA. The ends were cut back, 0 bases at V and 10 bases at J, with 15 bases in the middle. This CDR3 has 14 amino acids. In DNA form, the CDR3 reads TGTGCCAGCAGCTTAGCGCAGGGACTAGGGTTAGCTTTCTTT. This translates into CASSLAQGLGLAFF.